The entry below describes one T cell receptor (beta chain). What this receptor recognizes is not known. Base qualities are not recorded, but no much larger clone differs from it by a single base. From the cysteine through the phenylalanine, the CDR3 covers 15 amino acids. Kept here is only the CDR3 DNA, which spans 45 bases and is read in frame from base 1. Deletion took 0 bases off V and 2 bases off J, with a span of 9 bases between the germline ends. Taken from the germline V gene, the CDR1 and CDR2 loops are SGHDT and YYEEEE. The treatment or condition label for this specimen denotes: in vitro stimulation with specific CMV peptide epitopes to enrich CMV-specific T cells. The data belong to a study of T cell repertoires in cytomegalovirus infection (dated by TCRdb to the late 2010s). Background on the whole study: Alongside well-studied HLA-B-restricted epitopes, the peptide stimulations were aimed at recently identified HLA-C-restricted CMV epitopes, whose presentation resists viral immunomodulation. Donor HLA type was relevant to the analysis, because carriage of CMV infection together with the matching HLA type was indicated by public TCR beta signatures. The full study reports these points: In both this cohort and an independent cohort of some 370 donors, the cumulative frequency of public TCR beta family members distinguished carriers of CMV infection plus the relevant HLA type. In the ex vivo response, HLA-C-restricted CMV-specific TCR beta clonotypes were dominant, and in two of eight donors the single most frequent clonotype came from this HLA-C-restricted group.

Sequencing relied on an Illumina HiSeq 1500. The public reads were reprocessed in TCRdb via fastp at Q25 and MiXCR, keeping in-frame beta chains. One record per CDR3 amino acid sequence lists the most common genes and DNA. In all, the sample holds roughly 990,000 distinct CDR3 sequences, and roughly a third of those were seen once. The ten most abundant clones make up around an eighth of the sample. The receptor chain draws on TRBV5-6 and TRBJ2-1; the D gene is perhaps TRBD2, on 6 matching bases. The sequencing here drew on cultured CD8+ T cells from PBMCs, taken from culture after CMV antigen stimulation. The receptor's source is a human donor in good health (CMV status not recorded). Some clones in this sample may be carry-over from other donors' samples. CDR3 loop: CASSLGGEAYNEQFF. The DNA sequence is as follows: TGTGCCAGCAGCTTGGGGGGGGAGGCCTACAATGAGCAGTTCTTC. Full variable domain (CDR3 extended with the reference TRBV5-6 and TRBJ2-1 proteins): DAGVTQSPTHLIKTRGQQVTLRCSPKSGHDTVSWYQQALGQGPQFIFQYYEEEERQRGNFPDRFSGHQFPNYSSELNVNALLLGDSALYLCASSLGGEAYNEQFFGPGTRLTVL.